This T cell receptor (beta chain) came from a study of T-cell memory formation after mild COVID-19 (dated by TCRdb to the early 2020s). Describing the broader study: TCR sequence clusters from the two donors were found to be largely donor specific. In a couple of donors, T-cell clones that expanded and contracted after mild COVID-19 were tracked by sequencing TCRalpha and TCRbeta repertoires over time. The cohort was made up of two young adult volunteers, one female and one male, who were previously healthy.

PBMCs were isolated by Ficoll-Paque density gradient centrifugation. Sequenced on an Illumina NovaSeq 6000. TCRalpha and TCRbeta cDNA libraries were built by 5'RACE with constant-segment primers, adding sample barcodes and unique molecular identifiers. Trizol reagent was used to extract RNA from every sample. Libraries were amplified in two PCR steps, with a second sample barcode and Illumina TruSeq adapters added in the second step. The libraries were sequenced on an Illumina NovaSeq using 2 x 150 bp paired-end reads. For the original study's pipeline: With migec v1.2.7, reads were demultiplexed and then collapsed into UMI-guided consensus sequences. Using mixcr v2.1.11, the UMI consensuses were aligned to TRA and TRB V and J templates and assembled into clonotypes. Expanded or contracted clonotypes were those called significant by both edgeR and NoisET, with noise models trained on biological replicates. For edgeR calls, a false discovery rate-adjusted p below 0.01 and a log2 fold-change threshold of 1 were applied. As an exploratory analysis of dynamics, max-normalized trajectories of the 1000 most abundant clonotypes were examined by PCA with hierarchical clustering. The CD4 or CD8 phenotype of responding clones was assigned using the separately sequenced CD4+ and CD8+ repertoires. The public reads were run again by TCRdb, first through fastp at Q25 and then through MiXCR, and only productive beta chains were kept. Here each entry gathers all rows of one CDR3 protein and keeps the most common genes and DNA. V and J calls and clone size were set by TCRdb, not the authors. This sample comprises about 360,000 distinct CDR3 sequences, around an eighth of them detected only once. About 22% of the sample is taken by the ten largest.

Turning to this clonotype: Its antigen is currently not known. No base quality information exists; no much larger clone differs at one position.

V is cut by 0 bases and J by 7 bases, and the space between the germline ends is 13 bases. The germline V gene supplies CDR1 SGHAT and CDR2 FQNNGV. The CDR3, cysteine through valine, is 14 amino acids long. The only DNA kept is the CDR3, 42 bases in frame from the first base. Overall results and qualifications from the work: Only two mild cases were covered in the study, and larger cohorts including severe cases with pre-infection samples were considered necessary. Contracting CD4+ clones were located mainly in the CM and EM memory subsets, whereas CD8+ clones were found to be enriched in EMRA. Some responding clones were detected in pre-infection memory, which suggested that pre-existing cross-reactive memory T cells had joined the SARS-CoV-2 response. Balanced CD4/CD8 phenotypes were observed for clones contracting from day 15 to 85, whereas a bias towards CD4+ was observed for a second wave of clones expanding from day 15 to 37. The second-wave clones that peaked on day 37 were not confirmed to be SARS-CoV-2 specific.

The TCR sequence derives from a man between 18 and 35 years old who had mild COVID-19 (a few samples of this study predate the infection). The sample titles of this study are shuffled in the database, so cell type and time point are left out; the donor was told from shared clones. The sequencing sample was made of PBMCs or a T cell subset sorted from them (not recorded which). The chain was built from TRBV11-2 and TRBJ2-7, and TRBD2 may be the D gene, going by 6 matching bases. The nucleotide sequence reads TGTGCCAGCAGCTTAGATAGCAGTGCGGGAGAGCAGTACGTC. Translated, it gives CASSLDSSAGEQYV.